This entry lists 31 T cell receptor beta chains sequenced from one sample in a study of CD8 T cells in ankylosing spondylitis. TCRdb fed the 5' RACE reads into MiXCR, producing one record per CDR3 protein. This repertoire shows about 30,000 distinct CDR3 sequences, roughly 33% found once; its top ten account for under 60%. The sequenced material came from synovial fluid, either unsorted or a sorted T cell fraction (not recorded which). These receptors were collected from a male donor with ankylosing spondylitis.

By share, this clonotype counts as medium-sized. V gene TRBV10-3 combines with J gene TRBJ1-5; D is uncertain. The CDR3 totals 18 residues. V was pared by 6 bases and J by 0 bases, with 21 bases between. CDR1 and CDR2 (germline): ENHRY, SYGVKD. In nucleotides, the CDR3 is TGTGCCATCAGCCAAACCGCGGACGGAACAGATAGCAATCAGCCCCAGCATTTT. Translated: CAISQTADGTDSNQPQHF.

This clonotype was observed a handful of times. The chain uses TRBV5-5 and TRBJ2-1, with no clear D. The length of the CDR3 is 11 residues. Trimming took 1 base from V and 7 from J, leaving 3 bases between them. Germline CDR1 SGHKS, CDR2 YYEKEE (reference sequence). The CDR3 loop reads CASSLWNEQFF. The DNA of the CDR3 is TGTGCCAGCAGCTTGTGGAATGAGCAGTTCTTC.

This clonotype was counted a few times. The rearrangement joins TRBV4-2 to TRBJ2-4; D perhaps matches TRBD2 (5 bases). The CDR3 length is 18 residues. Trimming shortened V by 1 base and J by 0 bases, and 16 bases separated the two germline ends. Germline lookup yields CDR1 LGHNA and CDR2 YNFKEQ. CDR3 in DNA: TGTGCCAGCAGCCAAGGGGCGGGCGCCGGGTTAGCCAAAAACATTCAGTACTTC. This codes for CASSQGAGAGLAKNIQYF.

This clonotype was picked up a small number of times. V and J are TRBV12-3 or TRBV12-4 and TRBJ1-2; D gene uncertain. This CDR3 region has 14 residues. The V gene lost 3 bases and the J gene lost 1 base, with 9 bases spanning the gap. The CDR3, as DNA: TGTGCCAGCAGTTTCACCGGGGATAACTATGGCTACACCTTC. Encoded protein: CASSFTGDNYGYTF.

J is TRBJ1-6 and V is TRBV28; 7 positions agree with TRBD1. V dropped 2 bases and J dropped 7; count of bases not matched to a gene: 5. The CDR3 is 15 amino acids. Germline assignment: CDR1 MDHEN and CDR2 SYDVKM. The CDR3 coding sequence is TGTGCCAGCAGTTTACAGACAGGGACGAATTCACCCCTCCACTTT. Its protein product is CASSLQTGTNSPLHF.

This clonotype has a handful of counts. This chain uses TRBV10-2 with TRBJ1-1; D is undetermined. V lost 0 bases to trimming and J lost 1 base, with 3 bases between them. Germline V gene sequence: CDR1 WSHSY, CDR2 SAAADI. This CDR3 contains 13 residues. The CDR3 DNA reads TGCGCCAGCAGTGAGTCAGAGAACACTGAAGCTTTCTTT. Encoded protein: CASSESENTEAFF.

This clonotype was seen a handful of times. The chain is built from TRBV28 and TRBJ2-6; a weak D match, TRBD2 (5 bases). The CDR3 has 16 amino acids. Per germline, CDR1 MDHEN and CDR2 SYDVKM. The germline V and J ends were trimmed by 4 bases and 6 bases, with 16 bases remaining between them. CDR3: CASSSGSDVEANVLTF. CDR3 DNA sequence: TGTGCCAGCAGTTCGGGGTCGGACGTTGAGGCCAACGTCCTGACTTTC.

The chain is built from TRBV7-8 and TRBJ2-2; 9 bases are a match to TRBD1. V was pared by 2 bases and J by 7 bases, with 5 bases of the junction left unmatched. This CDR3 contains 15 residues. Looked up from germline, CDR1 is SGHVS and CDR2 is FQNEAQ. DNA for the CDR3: TGTGCCAGCAGCTTAACAGGGGGCGAACACGGGGAGCTGTTTTTT. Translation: CASSLTGGEHGELFF. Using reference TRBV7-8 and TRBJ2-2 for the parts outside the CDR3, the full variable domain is GAGVSQSPRYKVAKRGQDVALRCDPISGHVSLFWYQQALGQGPEFLTYFQNEAQLDKSGLPSDRFFAERPEGSVSTLKIQRTQQEDSAVYLCASSLTGGEHGELFFGEGSRLTVL.

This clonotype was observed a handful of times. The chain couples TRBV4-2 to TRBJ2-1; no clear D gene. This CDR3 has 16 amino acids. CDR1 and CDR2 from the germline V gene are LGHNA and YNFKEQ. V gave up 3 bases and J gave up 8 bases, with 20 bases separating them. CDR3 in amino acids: CASSQEMGLRGDEQFF. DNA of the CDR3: TGTGCCAGCAGCCAGGAGATGGGCCTCCGCGGCGATGAGCAGTTCTTC.

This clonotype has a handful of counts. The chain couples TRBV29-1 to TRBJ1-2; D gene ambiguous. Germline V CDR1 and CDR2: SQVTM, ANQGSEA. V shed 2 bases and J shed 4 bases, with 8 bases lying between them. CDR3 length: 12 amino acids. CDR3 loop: CSVETNFYGYTF. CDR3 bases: TGCAGCGTTGAAACCAATTTCTATGGCTACACCTTC.

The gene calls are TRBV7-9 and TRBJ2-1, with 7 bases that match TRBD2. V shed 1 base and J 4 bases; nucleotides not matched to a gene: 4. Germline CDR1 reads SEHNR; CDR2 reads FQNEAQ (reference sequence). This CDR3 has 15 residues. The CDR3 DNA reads TGTGCCAGCAGCTTAGAGGCGGGGGTGTACAATGAGCAGTTCTTC. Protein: CASSLEAGVYNEQFF.

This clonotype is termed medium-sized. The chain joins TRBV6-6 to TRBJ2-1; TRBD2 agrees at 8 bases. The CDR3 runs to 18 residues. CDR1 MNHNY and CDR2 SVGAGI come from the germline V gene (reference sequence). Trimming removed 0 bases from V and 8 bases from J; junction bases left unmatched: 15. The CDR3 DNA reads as TGTGCCAGCAGTTACTCATCTAGCGGGTTATGGCGACGGGATGAGCAGTTCTTC. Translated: CASSYSSSGLWRRDEQFF.

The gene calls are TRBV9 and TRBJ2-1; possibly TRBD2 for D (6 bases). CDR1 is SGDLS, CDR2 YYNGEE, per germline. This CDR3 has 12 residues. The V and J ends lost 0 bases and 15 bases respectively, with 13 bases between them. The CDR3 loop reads CASSVEPGAPFF. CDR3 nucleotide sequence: TGTGCCAGCAGCGTAGAACCGGGAGCCCCGTTCTTC.

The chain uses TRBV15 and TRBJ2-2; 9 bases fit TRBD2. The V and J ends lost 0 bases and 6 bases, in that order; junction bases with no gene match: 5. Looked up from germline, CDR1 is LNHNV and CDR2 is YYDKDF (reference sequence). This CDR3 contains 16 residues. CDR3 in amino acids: CATSRENSGSAGELFF. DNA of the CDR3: TGTGCCACCAGCAGAGAGAATAGCGGGAGCGCCGGGGAGCTGTTTTTT. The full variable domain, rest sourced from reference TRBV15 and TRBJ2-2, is DAMVIQNPRYQVTQFGKPVTLSCSQTLNHNVMYWYQQKSSQAPKLLFHYYDKDFNNEADTPDNFQSRRPNTSFCFLDIRSPGLGDTAMYLCATSRENSGSAGELFFGEGSRLTVL.

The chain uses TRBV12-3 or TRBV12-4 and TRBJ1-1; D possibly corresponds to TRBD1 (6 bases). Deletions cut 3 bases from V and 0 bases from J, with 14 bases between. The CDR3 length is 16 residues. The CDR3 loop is CASSFFLRGMNTEAFF. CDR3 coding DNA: TGTGCCAGCAGTTTTTTCCTCAGGGGCATGAACACTGAAGCTTTCTTT.

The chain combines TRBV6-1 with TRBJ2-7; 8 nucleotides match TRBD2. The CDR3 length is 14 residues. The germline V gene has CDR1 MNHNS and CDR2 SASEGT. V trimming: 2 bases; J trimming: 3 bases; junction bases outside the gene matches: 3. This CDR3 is CASSEYTSGYEQYF. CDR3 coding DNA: TGTGCCAGCAGTGAATATACTAGCGGCTACGAGCAGTACTTC.

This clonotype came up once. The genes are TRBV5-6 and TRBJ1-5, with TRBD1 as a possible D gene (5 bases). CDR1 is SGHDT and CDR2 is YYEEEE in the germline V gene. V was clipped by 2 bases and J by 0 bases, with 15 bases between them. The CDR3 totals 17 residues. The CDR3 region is CASSFWDRSDSNQPQHF. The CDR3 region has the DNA TGTGCCAGCAGCTTTTGGGACCGTTCGGATAGCAATCAGCCCCAGCATTTT.

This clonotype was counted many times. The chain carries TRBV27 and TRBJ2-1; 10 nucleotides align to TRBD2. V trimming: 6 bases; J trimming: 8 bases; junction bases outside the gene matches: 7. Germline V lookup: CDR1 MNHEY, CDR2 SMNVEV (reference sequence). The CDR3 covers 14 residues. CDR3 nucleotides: TGTGCCAGCAGGAGACTAGCGGGTTACGATGAGCAGTTCTTC. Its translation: CASRRLAGYDEQFF.

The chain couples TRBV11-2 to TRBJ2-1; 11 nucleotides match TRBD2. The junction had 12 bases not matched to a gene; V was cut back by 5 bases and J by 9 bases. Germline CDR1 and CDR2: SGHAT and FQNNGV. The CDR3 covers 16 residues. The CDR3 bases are TGTGCCAGCAGCGAAGTGCGACTAGCGGGATCGGTTGAGCAGTTCTTC. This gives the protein CASSEVRLAGSVEQFF.

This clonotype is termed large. The CDR3 loop is CASSQDPADAGGVDTQYF. The CDR3 region has the DNA TGTGCCAGCAGCCAAGATCCGGCTGACGCGGGAGGGGTAGATACGCAGTATTTT. The J gene is TRBJ2-3, the V gene TRBV3-1; the match to TRBD2 covers 9 bases. The CDR3 is made up of 18 amino acids. Germline loops: CDR1 LGHDT, CDR2 YNNKEL (reference sequence). With V trimmed by 0 bases and J by 5 bases, 12 bases remained unmatched.

The CDR3 loop is CSVSTGLTSGQPQHF. In nucleotides, the CDR3 is TGCAGCGTATCCACAGGGTTGACTAGCGGTCAGCCCCAGCATTTT. The rearrangement links TRBV29-1 to TRBJ1-5; D possibly corresponds to TRBD1 (6 bases). Between the trimmed V and J ends, which lost 6 bases and 6 bases, there was a span of 21 bases. The V gene's germline CDR1 is SQVTM and CDR2 ANQGSEA. The CDR3 has 15 residues.

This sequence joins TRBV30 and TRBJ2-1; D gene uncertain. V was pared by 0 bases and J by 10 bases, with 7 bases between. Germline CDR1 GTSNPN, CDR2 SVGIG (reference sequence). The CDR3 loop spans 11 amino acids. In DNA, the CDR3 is TGTGCCTGGAGTGTAAGTTCCGAGCAGTTCTTC. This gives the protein CAWSVSSEQFF.

The CDR3 loop reads CASSQTLQGDEQFF. Here the CDR3 DNA reads TGTGCCAGCAGTCAGACGTTACAGGGTGATGAGCAGTTCTTC. J is TRBJ2-1 and V is TRBV27; D might be TRBD1 (6 bases). The length of the CDR3 is 14 residues. Germline V lookup: CDR1 MNHEY, CDR2 SMNVEV (reference sequence). Trimming pared 5 bases from V and 8 bases from J, leaving 16 bases between.

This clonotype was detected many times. The CDR3 loop is CATKGVEDAADTQYF. The CDR3 region has the DNA TGTGCCACCAAGGGGGTCGAAGATGCAGCAGATACGCAGTATTTT. V and J are TRBV24-1 and TRBJ2-3; maybe TRBD1 (6 bases). The CDR3 contains 15 residues. Germline-derived CDR1 and CDR2 are KGHDR and SFDVKD. Trimming cost V 8 bases and J 4 bases, with 18 bases left between them.

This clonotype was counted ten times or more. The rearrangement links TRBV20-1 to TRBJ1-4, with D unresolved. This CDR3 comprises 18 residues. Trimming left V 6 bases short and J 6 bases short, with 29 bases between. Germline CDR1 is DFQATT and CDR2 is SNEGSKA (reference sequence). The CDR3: CSATYPDAIRKGYEKLFF. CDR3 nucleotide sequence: TGCAGTGCAACTTACCCGGACGCAATCCGTAAAGGTTATGAAAAACTGTTTTTT.

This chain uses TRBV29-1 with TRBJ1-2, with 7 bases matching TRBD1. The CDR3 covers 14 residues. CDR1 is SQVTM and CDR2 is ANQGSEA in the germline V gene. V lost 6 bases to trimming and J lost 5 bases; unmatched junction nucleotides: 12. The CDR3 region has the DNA TGCAGCGTAACGGACAGGAAAACTATATATGGCTACACCTTC. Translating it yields CSVTDRKTIYGYTF. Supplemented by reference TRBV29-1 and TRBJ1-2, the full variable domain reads SAVISQKPSRDICQRGTSLTIQCQVDSQVTMMFWYRQQPGQSLTLIATANQGSEATYESGFVIDKFPISRPNLTFSTLTVSNMSPEDSSIYLCSVTDRKTIYGYTFGSGTRLTVV.

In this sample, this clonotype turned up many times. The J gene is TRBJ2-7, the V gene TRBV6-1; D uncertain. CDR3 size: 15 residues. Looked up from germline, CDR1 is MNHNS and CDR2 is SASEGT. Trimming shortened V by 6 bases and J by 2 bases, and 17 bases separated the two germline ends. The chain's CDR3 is CASSPGHGAAYEQYV. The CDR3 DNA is TGTGCCAGCAGCCCCGGTCATGGTGCAGCCTACGAGCAGTACGTC.

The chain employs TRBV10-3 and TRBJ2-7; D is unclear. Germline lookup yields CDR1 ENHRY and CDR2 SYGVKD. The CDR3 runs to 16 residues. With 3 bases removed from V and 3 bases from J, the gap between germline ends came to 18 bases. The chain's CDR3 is CAISEDSRSPFYEQYF. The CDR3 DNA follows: TGTGCCATCAGTGAAGATAGCCGATCACCATTCTACGAGCAGTACTTC.

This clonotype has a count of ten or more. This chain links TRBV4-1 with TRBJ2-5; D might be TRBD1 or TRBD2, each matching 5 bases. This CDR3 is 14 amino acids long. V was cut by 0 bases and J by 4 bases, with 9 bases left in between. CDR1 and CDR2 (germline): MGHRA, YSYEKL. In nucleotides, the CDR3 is TGCGCCAGCAGCCAAGATCCCGGGGCAGAGACCCAGTACTTC. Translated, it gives CASSQDPGAETQYF.

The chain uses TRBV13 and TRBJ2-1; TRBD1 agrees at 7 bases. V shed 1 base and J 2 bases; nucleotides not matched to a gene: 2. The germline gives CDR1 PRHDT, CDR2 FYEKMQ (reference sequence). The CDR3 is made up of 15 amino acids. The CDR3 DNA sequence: TGTGCCAGCAGCTTAGAAGGGGGCCCCTACAATGAGCAGTTCTTC. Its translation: CASSLEGGPYNEQFF. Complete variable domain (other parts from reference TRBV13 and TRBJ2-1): AAGVIQSPRHLIKEKRETATLKCYPIPRHDTVYWYQQGPGQDPQFLISFYEKMQSDKGSIPDRFSAQQFSDYHSELNMSSLELGDSALYFCASSLEGGPYNEQFFGPGTRLTVL.

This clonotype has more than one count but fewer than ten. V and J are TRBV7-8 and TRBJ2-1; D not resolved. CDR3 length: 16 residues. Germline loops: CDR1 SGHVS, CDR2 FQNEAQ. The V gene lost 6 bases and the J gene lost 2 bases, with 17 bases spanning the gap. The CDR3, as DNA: TGTGCCAGCAGTTCAAAGGAGCGTTTCGCCTACAATGAGCAGTTCTTC. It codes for CASSSKERFAYNEQFF.